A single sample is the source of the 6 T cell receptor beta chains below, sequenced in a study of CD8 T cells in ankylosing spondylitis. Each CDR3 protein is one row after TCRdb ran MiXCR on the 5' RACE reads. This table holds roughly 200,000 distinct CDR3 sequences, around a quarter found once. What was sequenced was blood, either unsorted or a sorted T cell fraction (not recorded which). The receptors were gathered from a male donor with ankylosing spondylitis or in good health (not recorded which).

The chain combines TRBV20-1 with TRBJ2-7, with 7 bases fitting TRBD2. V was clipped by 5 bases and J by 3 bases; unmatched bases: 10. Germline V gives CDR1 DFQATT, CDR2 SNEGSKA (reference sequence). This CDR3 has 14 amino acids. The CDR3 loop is CSASASGSIYEQYF. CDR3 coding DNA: TGCAGTGCTTCGGCTAGCGGAAGTATCTACGAGCAGTACTTC.

The CDR3 protein is CASSYSTAAGGGTDTQYF. CDR3 sequence (DNA): TGTGCCAGCAGTTACTCAACAGCGGCGGGAGGGGGCACAGATACGCAGTATTTT. The genes are TRBV6-5 and TRBJ2-3; TRBD2 agrees at 9 bases. V shed 0 bases, J shed 1 base, and the junction held 8 bases outside the gene matches. This CDR3 comprises 18 residues. Germline assignment: CDR1 MNHEY and CDR2 SVGAGI.

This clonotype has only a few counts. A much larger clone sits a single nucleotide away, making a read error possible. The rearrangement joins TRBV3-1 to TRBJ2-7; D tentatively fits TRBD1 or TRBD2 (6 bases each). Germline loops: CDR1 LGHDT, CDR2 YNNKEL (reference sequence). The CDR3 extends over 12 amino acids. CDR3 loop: CASKGGERKQSF. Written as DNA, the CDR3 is TGTGCCAGCAAGGGGGGAGAGAGGAAGCAGTCCTTC.

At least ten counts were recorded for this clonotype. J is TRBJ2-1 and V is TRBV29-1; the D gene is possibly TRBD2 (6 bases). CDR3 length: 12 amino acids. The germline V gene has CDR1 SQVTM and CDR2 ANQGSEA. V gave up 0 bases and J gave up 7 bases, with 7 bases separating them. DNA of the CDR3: TGCAGCGTTGAAGATCGGGGGAATGAGCAGTTCTTC. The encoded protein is CSVEDRGNEQFF.

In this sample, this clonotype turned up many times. Written as DNA, the CDR3 is TGTGCCCGACGTCCCGGGACTAGATTGAGGCAGTTCTTC. It codes for CARRPGTRLRQFF. This chain links TRBV6-1 with TRBJ2-1; 8 nucleotides line up with TRBD2. V shed 11 bases, J shed 12 bases, and the junction held 15 bases outside the gene matches. Germline lookup yields CDR1 MNHNS and CDR2 SASEGT. The CDR3 loop spans 13 amino acids.

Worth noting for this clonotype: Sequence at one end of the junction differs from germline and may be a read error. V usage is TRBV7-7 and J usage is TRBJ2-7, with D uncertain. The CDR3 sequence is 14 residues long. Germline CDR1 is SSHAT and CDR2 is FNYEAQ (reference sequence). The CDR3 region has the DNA TGTGCTAGCAGCTTAGTCAGGAGCTCCTACGAGCAGTACTTC. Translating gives CASSLVRSSYEQYF.